Listed below are T cell receptor beta chains from one sample, sequenced in a study of cytomegalovirus exposure and HLA in healthy donors. Clones were read by immunoSEQ multiplex PCR, and TCRdb kept only the in-frame ones, dropping some. The sample records approximately 140,000 clones, 75% to 80% being singletons. Sequencing used PBMCs. The source is a woman aged 40 to 49 in good health and CMV-seropositive. Both conserved end residues are part of each CDR3. Each record gives: J gene, V gene, D gene, clone size, CDR3 protein, CDR3 DNA. The D gene is left open where the match is weak. A row's size may be missing; if present it is once, few, many or a size class.

j_gene: TRBJ1-2
v_gene: TRBV25-1
d_gene: TRBD1
abundance: -
CDR3aa: CASRTGTDYGYTF
CDR3nt: TGTGCCAGCAGAACCGGGACAGACTATGGCTACACCTTC

j_gene: TRBJ1-1
v_gene: TRBV30
d_gene: TRBD1
abundance: -
CDR3aa: CACETGGSEAFF
CDR3nt: TGTGCCTGCGAGACAGGGGGTTCTGAAGCTTTCTTT

j_gene: TRBJ2-7
v_gene: TRBV10-3
d_gene: TRBD2
abundance: once
CDR3aa: CAIRGLAGDWQYF
CDR3nt: TGTGCCATCCGCGGACTAGCGGGTGATTGGCAGTACTTC

j_gene: TRBJ2-2
v_gene: TRBV7-7
d_gene: -
abundance: -
CDR3aa: CASSLLGADTGELFF
CDR3nt: TGTGCTAGCAGCTTACTGGGGGCAGACACCGGGGAGCTGTTTTTT

j_gene: TRBJ2-1
v_gene: TRBV7-8
d_gene: TRBD2
abundance: -
CDR3aa: CASRPSGSYNEQFF
CDR3nt: TGTGCCAGCAGACCTAGCGGGAGCTACAATGAGCAGTTCTTC

j_gene: TRBJ1-3
v_gene: TRBV29-1
d_gene: TRBD1
abundance: -
CDR3aa: CSAGTGSGNTIYF
CDR3nt: TGCAGCGCCGGGACAGGGAGTGGAAACACCATATATTTT

j_gene: TRBJ2-5
v_gene: TRBV2
d_gene: TRBD1
abundance: -
CDR3aa: CASSEEQGAEETQYF
CDR3nt: TGTGCCAGCAGTGAAGAGCAGGGGGCGGAAGAGACCCAGTACTTC

j_gene: TRBJ2-1
v_gene: TRBV7-9
d_gene: TRBD2
abundance: -
CDR3aa: CSSSPRGREVLNEQFF
CDR3nt: TGTTCCAGCAGCCCTCGAGGGCGGGAGGTGCTAAATGAGCAGTTCTTC

j_gene: TRBJ1-5
v_gene: TRBV19
d_gene: -
abundance: once
CDR3aa: CASSIFGGDQPQHF
CDR3nt: TGTGCCAGTAGTATTTTCGGGGGGGATCAGCCCCAGCATTTT

j_gene: TRBJ1-5
v_gene: TRBV6-6
d_gene: -
abundance: -
CDR3aa: CASSYRGGEPQHF
CDR3nt: TGTGCCAGCAGTTACAGGGGTGGGGAGCCCCAGCATTTT

j_gene: TRBJ2-5
v_gene: TRBV2
d_gene: -
abundance: -
CDR3aa: CASMSREGRGPFETQYF
CDR3nt: TGTGCCAGCATGTCCAGGGAGGGGCGGGGGCCTTTTGAGACCCAGTACTTC

j_gene: TRBJ2-5
v_gene: TRBV4-2
d_gene: TRBD2
abundance: -
CDR3aa: CASSQAQGTSGRGETQYF
CDR3nt: TGTGCCAGCAGCCAAGCCCAGGGGACTAGCGGGAGAGGGGAGACCCAGTACTTC

j_gene: TRBJ1-2
v_gene: TRBV5-6
d_gene: -
abundance: few
CDR3aa: CASSLGQPSYGYTF
CDR3nt: TGTGCCAGCAGCCTAGGACAGCCTAGCTATGGCTACACCTTC

j_gene: TRBJ1-2
v_gene: TRBV27
d_gene: TRBD1
abundance: -
CDR3aa: CASSLSGQGAGGYTF
CDR3nt: TGTGCCAGCAGTTTAAGTGGACAGGGGGCGGGCGGCTACACCTTC

j_gene: TRBJ1-1
v_gene: TRBV28
d_gene: -
abundance: -
CDR3aa: CASSLSGYTEAFF
CDR3nt: TGTGCCAGCAGCCTCTCAGGGTACACTGAAGCTTTCTTT

j_gene: TRBJ2-2
v_gene: TRBV7-2
d_gene: -
abundance: -
CDR3aa: CASSLDPGAGELFF
CDR3nt: TGTGCCAGCAGCTTAGATCCAGGGGCCGGGGAGCTGTTTTTT

j_gene: TRBJ2-1
v_gene: TRBV5-1
d_gene: TRBD1
abundance: -
CDR3aa: CASSPGQAPSEQFF
CDR3nt: TGCGCCAGCAGCCCGGGACAGGCACCGTCGGAGCAGTTCTTC

j_gene: TRBJ2-1
v_gene: TRBV7-3
d_gene: -
abundance: -
CDR3aa: CASSPTDSHEQFF
CDR3nt: TGTGCCAGCAGCCCGACGGACAGCCATGAGCAGTTCTTC

j_gene: TRBJ2-7
v_gene: TRBV7-2
d_gene: TRBD2
abundance: -
CDR3aa: CASSASGSKQYF
CDR3nt: TGTGCCAGCAGCGCTAGCGGGAGTAAGCAGTACTTC

j_gene: TRBJ2-1
v_gene: TRBV4-1
d_gene: TRBD2
abundance: few
CDR3aa: CASSQRRASGRVEDNEQFF
CDR3nt: TGCGCCAGCAGCCAACGAAGGGCTAGCGGGAGGGTCGAGGACAATGAGCAGTTCTTC

j_gene: TRBJ2-1
v_gene: TRBV18
d_gene: -
abundance: -
CDR3aa: CASSLNGDSSYNEQFF
CDR3nt: TGTGCCAGCTCACTGAACGGGGATAGCTCCTACAATGAGCAGTTCTTC